Below, one T cell receptor beta chain is given with its context. The antigen remains undetermined. V was trimmed by 3 bases and J by 1 base, leaving 12 bases between them. The germline V gene has CDR1 MNHNS and CDR2 SASEGT. CDR3 length: 15 amino acids. The sample is drawn from a study of beta chain features in type 1 diabetes. Expressed TCRB transcripts were sequenced because the entire RNA isolate underwent reverse transcription. Assay used: immunoSEQ multiplex PCR; TCRdb lists only in-frame clones, some missing. The sample lists some 640,000 clones, over 12% seen once, with approximately 0.043% in the top ten. Study results and caveats: All four CD4+ subsets from Type 1 diabetes patients carried moderately but significantly shorter TCRB CDR3s. Type 1 diabetes patients had fewer VDJ junction insertions and more deletions.

V and J are TRBV6-1 and TRBJ1-1, with D uncertain. The TCR sequence derives from a man aged 18-30 years with type 1 diabetes. The sequenced sample was naive CD4+ T cells from blood. As DNA, the CDR3 is TGTGCCAGCAGTGACCAGTCGACAACGAACACTGAAGCTTTCTTT. Protein: CASSDQSTTNTEAFF.